The present TCR beta chain was sequenced within a study of shared clonotypes between healthy human individuals. This CDR3 comprises 14 residues. The germline V and J ends were trimmed by 7 bases and 0 bases, with 10 bases remaining between them. CDR1 is SGHAT, CDR2 FQNNGV, per germline. The assay was run at deep level. Original processing notes: ImmunoSEQ only sent back junction sequences with no quality scores, so filtering was done differently. Profiled with immunoSEQ multiplex PCR; TCRdb holds only in-frame clones, not every one. V, J and clone size are those of that table, while D and trimming were read from the DNA. This sample has under 750,000 clones, with just under 75% found just once. It was into CD45RA+ naive and CD45RA-negative memory subsets that the CD4+ cells were split.

Sequenced: memory CD4+ T cells sorted from blood. Subset denoted: CD45RA-negative fraction. This chain connects TRBV11-2 to TRBJ2-1, with D possibly matching TRBD1 (6 bases). The TCR sequence derives from a woman aged 30 to 39 in good health. The CDR3 coding sequence is TGTGCCAGCACCCGGGACACCTCCTACAATGAGCAGTTCTTC. Its translation: CASTRDTSYNEQFF. Based on the CDR3 plus reference TRBV11-2 and TRBJ2-1, the full variable domain is EAGVAQSPRYKIIEKRQSVAFWCNPISGHATLYWYQQILGQGPKLLIQFQNNGVVDDSQLPKDRFSAERLKGVDSTLKIQPAKLEDSAVYLCASTRDTSYNEQFFGPGTRLTVL.